The clone carrying this T cell receptor (beta chain) was counted a single time. The sample is drawn from a study of T cells in localized non-small cell lung cancer. The V end was cut by 4 bases, the J end by 7 bases, with 11 bases between. This CDR3 has 13 residues. Per germline, CDR1 SGHKS and CDR2 YYEKEE (reference sequence). TCRdb's copy holds only in-frame clones and misses some; the assay was immunoSEQ multiplex PCR. This table has about 17,000 clones, around 80% appearing once. The sample was peripheral blood, taken before any cancer treatment. This TCR came from a male donor older than 55 with stage III lung adenocarcinoma. The chain recombines TRBV5-5 with TRBJ2-2; D could derive from TRBD1 or TRBD2 (5 bases each). CDR3 coding DNA: TGTGCCAGCAGCGCTGGGACCGTCGGGGAGCTGTTTTTT. Translating it yields CASSAGTVGELFF.